Each of the 17 T cell receptor beta chains below was sequenced from the same sample in a study of memory CD4+ T cells and cytomegalovirus serostatus. The sort gate was single viable CD3+CD4+CD8-CD45RO+ cells for memory CD4+ T cells. Profiling relied on immunoSEQ multiplex PCR, and the TCRdb table lists in-frame clones only, not all of them. This table holds 25,000 to 30,000 clones, around 80% found once. Sequencing was performed on memory CD4+ T cells from blood. These receptors all come from an adult in good health and CMV-seronegative.

This rearrangement joins TRBV11-2 to TRBJ2-1; D is possibly TRBD2 (5 bases). This CDR3 spans 13 amino acids. The V end was cut by 5 bases, the J end by 1 base, with 6 bases between. The germline V gene encodes CDR1 SGHAT and CDR2 FQNNGV. The CDR3 protein is CASSRGSYNEQFF. CDR3 sequence (DNA): TGTGCCAGCAGCCGGGGTTCCTACAATGAGCAGTTCTTC.

In this sample, this clone turned up a few times. The rearrangement uses TRBV5-4 and TRBJ1-2; D ambiguous. The V gene lost 4 bases and the J gene lost 2 bases, with 9 bases spanning the gap. Looked up from germline, CDR1 is SGHNT and CDR2 is YYREEE (reference sequence). The CDR3 covers 13 residues. The CDR3 protein is CASSDVQNYGYTF. CDR3 bases: TGTGCCAGCAGCGATGTACAGAACTATGGCTACACCTTC.

This chain joins TRBV7-6 and TRBJ2-1; 8 bases line up with TRBD1. The CDR3 runs to 16 residues. J was trimmed by 6 bases and V by 2 bases; bases with no gene match: 9. Germline CDR1 SGHVS, CDR2 FNYEAQ. CDR3 nucleotides: TGTGCCAGCAGCTTAATCCGGACAGGGACCGCCAATGAGCAGTTCTTC. Encoded protein: CASSLIRTGTANEQFF.

This clone was seen just once. No conserved phenylalanine or tryptophan ends this CDR3, so it is likely a read error. The genes are TRBV6-1 and TRBJ1-2; possible D gene TRBD1, 5 bases. Germline CDR1 is MNHNS and CDR2 is SASEGT. Trimming took off 0 bases at V and 6 bases at J, with 8 bases between the two ends. The CDR3 sequence is 13 residues long. This chain's CDR3 is CASSEAGVNGYTL. CDR3 in DNA: TGTGCCAGCAGTGAAGCAGGGGTAAATGGCTACACCCTC.

Here the CDR3 reads CASSETAGGLNTQYF. The CDR3 nucleotides are TGTGCCAGCAGTGAAACGGCGGGGGGGCTAAATACGCAGTATTTT. This chain joins TRBV6-1 and TRBJ2-3; the match to TRBD2 covers 9 bases. The germline CDR1 and CDR2 sequences are MNHNS and SASEGT. This CDR3 region has 15 residues. With 2 bases clipped from V and 7 bases from J, the junction kept 7 bases outside the gene matches.

The chain combines TRBV6-5 with TRBJ1-1; D is unresolved. Trimming took 6 bases from V and 10 from J, leaving 15 bases between them. This CDR3 is built from 12 residues. Per the germline V gene, CDR1 is MNHEY and CDR2 is SVGAGI. CDR3 amino acids: CASSPHPQRAFF. CDR3 coding DNA: TGTGCCAGCAGCCCCCACCCCCAGAGAGCTTTCTTT.

V and J are TRBV25-1 and TRBJ1-4; D remains unclear. CDR3 size: 15 residues. Looked up from germline, CDR1 is MGHDK and CDR2 is SYGVNS. V was pared by 2 bases and J by 2 bases, with 9 bases between. The CDR3 nucleotides are TGTGCCAGCAGTGAACGAAGGGCGACTAATGAAAAACTGTTTTTT. The encoded protein is CASSERRATNEKLFF.

The chain carries TRBV5-8 and TRBJ2-3; maybe TRBD1 (5 bases). The CDR3 sequence is 14 residues long. CDR1 and CDR2 from the germline V gene are SGHTS and YDEGEE. Trimming cost V 5 bases and J 3 bases, with 13 bases left between them. The CDR3 sequence: CASSFARQTDTQYF. The CDR3 nucleotides are TGTGCCAGCAGTTTTGCAAGACAGACAGATACGCAGTATTTT. Full variable domain (rest looked up from reference TRBV5-8 and TRBJ2-3): EAGVTQSPTHLIKTRGQQATLRCSPISGHTSVYWYQQALGLGLQFLLWYDEGEERNRGNFPPRFSGRQFPNYSSELNVNALELEDSALYLCASSFARQTDTQYFGPGTRLTVL.

The J gene is TRBJ1-4, the V gene TRBV11-2; 8 bases are a match to TRBD1. Per germline, CDR1 SGHAT and CDR2 FQNNGV. The J segment lost 5 bases and the V segment lost 2 bases, leaving 10 bases of the junction unmatched. There are 17 residues in the CDR3. This CDR3 reads CASSLTIAGGGNEKLFF. CDR3 coding DNA: TGTGCCAGCAGCTTAACAATCGCAGGGGGCGGGAATGAAAAACTGTTTTTT.

The chain joins TRBV6-5 to TRBJ2-2; D is ambiguous. V was clipped by 8 bases and J by 4 bases, with 8 bases between them. From germline, CDR1 is MNHEY and CDR2 SVGAGI. This CDR3 has 12 residues. CDR3 residues: CASSSPTGELFF. CDR3 bases: TGTGCCAGCTCATCTCCCACCGGGGAGCTGTTTTTT.

The chain recombines TRBV7-3 with TRBJ2-1, with 10 bases fitting TRBD2. CDR3 length equals 15 residues. Unmatched junction bases numbered 8, after V lost 5 bases and J lost 7 bases. Germline lookup yields CDR1 SGHTA and CDR2 FQGTGA. The CDR3 reads CASSNSGGTRNEQFF. CDR3 DNA: TGTGCCAGCAGCAATAGCGGGGGGACGCGGAATGAGCAGTTCTTC.

The rearrangement uses TRBV7-2 and TRBJ2-2; 7 positions agree with TRBD2. Trimming cost V 3 bases and J 3 bases; bases outside gene matches: 4. From germline, CDR1 is SGHTA and CDR2 FQGNSA. The CDR3 has 15 amino acids. The CDR3 loop reads CASSFPRGDTGELFF. DNA of the CDR3: TGTGCCAGCAGCTTTCCCCGGGGGGACACCGGGGAGCTGTTTTTT.

V usage is TRBV19 and J usage is TRBJ1-5; unclear D gene. V was cut by 1 base and J by 4 bases, with 14 bases left in between. Germline assignment: CDR1 LNHDA and CDR2 SQIVND (reference sequence). The CDR3 has 16 amino acids. As DNA, the CDR3 is TGTGCCAGTAGTATAGTGGGTAGGGCACCGAATCAGCCCCAGCATTTT. Amino acid sequence: CASSIVGRAPNQPQHF.

J is TRBJ2-5 and V is TRBV2; TRBD1 matches at 8 bases. The CDR3 has 15 amino acids. Germline CDR1 reads SNHLY; CDR2 reads FYNNEI. J gave up 4 bases and V 2 bases, and 6 bases lay outside the gene matches. In DNA form, the CDR3 reads TGTGCCAGCAGTGAACGGAACCAGGGGGCAGAGACCCAGTACTTC. Translating it yields CASSERNQGAETQYF.

CDR3 amino acids: CASSDRVTEAFF. The CDR3 DNA follows: TGTGCCAGCAGTGACAGGGTCACTGAAGCTTTCTTT. The rearrangement links TRBV27 to TRBJ1-1; 7 bases agree with TRBD1. The CDR3 totals 12 residues. Germline assignment: CDR1 MNHEY and CDR2 SMNVEV (reference sequence). Losses at the gene ends were 5 bases for V and 4 bases for J; bases not matched to a gene: 1.

The V and J genes are TRBV7-9 and TRBJ1-1; no firm D call. Looked up from germline, CDR1 is SEHNR and CDR2 is FQNEAQ (reference sequence). The V gene lost 4 bases and the J gene lost 5 bases, with 14 bases spanning the gap. The CDR3 has 14 residues. As DNA, the CDR3 is TGTGCCAGCAGCTCCGACGCGTACATTACTGAAGCTTTCTTT. Protein sequence: CASSSDAYITEAFF.

CDR3 residues: CASSLEGRTDTQYF. CDR3 coding DNA: TGCGCCAGCAGCTTGGAGGGGAGAACAGATACGCAGTATTTT. The chain combines TRBV5-1 with TRBJ2-3; D could derive from TRBD1 or TRBD2 (5 bases each). Trimming took 0 bases from V and 3 from J, leaving 8 bases between them. The CDR3 spans 14 residues. Germline assignment: CDR1 SGHRS and CDR2 YFSETQ.